Sequencing of this T cell receptor (beta chain) was carried out in a study of blood T cell repertoires in COVID-19. Study in general: Collection of acute and convalescent COVID-19 samples took place in the United States, Italy and Spain. The cDNA or gDNA used as material had been derived from T cells, B-cell-depleted T cells, or PBMCs.

The CDR3 extends over 15 amino acids. Per the germline V gene, CDR1 is MGHRA and CDR2 is YSYEKL. This clone was observed once. Sequence at one end of the junction differs from germline and may be a read error. Authors' processing steps: Reference gene primers were amplified, and this amplification served to estimate nucleated cell counts. Assay used: immunoSEQ multiplex PCR; TCRdb lists only in-frame clones, some missing. V and J calls and clone size are given by that table; D and trimming were obtained from the DNA. The repertoire has some 110,000 clones, roughly nine tenths of them found once; the top ten carry 2.1%. While infection was still active, Seattle patients were enrolled and then followed longitudinally.

This sequence originates from a man in his forties or fifties with COVID-19, enrolled during active disease. Material for sequencing was peripheral blood. V gene TRBV4-1 combines with J gene TRBJ2-2, with 11 nucleotides matching TRBD2. CDR3 sequence: CASSQGLAGLGKLFF. The CDR3 region has the DNA TGCGCCAGCAGCCAAGGACTAGCGGGACTCGGGAAGCTGTTTTTT.